Listed here is a single T cell receptor (beta chain). This sample is part of a study of naive and memory T cell subsets. The treatment was: skin biopsy from PPD injection site in Mantoux-positive individual. Input was about 1 to 1,100 ng of DNase-treated total RNA without cell sorting. TCR cDNA received a 3' ligated oligonucleotide that carried a UMI. For blood and skin samples, reverse transcription used TCR alpha and beta constant primers. Amplification of ligated cDNA took four PCR rounds with SP2 and nested alpha and beta constant primers. TCRdb itself ran the UMI-ligation and nested PCR reads through MiXCR, one entry per CDR3 protein. The repertoire holds 15,000 to 20,000 distinct CDR3 sequences, 8.5% to 10% seen once, with about 6.8% in the top ten. Sequences were derived from skin, sampled from a tuberculin skin test site. The TCR originated in an adult in good health.

The CDR3 loop reads CASSPHAGASYNEQFF. CDR3 nucleotide sequence: TGCGCCAGCAGCCCCCACGCGGGGGCCTCCTACAATGAGCAGTTCTTC. J is TRBJ2-1 and V is TRBV4-1, with D tentatively TRBD2 (7 bases). The CDR3 runs 16 residues. Trimming left V 4 bases short and J 0 bases short, with 13 bases between. CDR1 and CDR2 (germline): MGHRA, YSYEKL.